Following are 21 T cell receptor beta chains from one sample sequenced in a study of blood T cell repertoires in COVID-19. Profiled with immunoSEQ multiplex PCR; TCRdb holds only in-frame clones, not every one. The sample carries over 100,000 clones, approximately 80% recorded once. The sequenced material came from peripheral blood. These receptors all come from a woman between 45 and 60 years old with acute or convalescent COVID-19.

The rearrangement links TRBV6-5 to TRBJ1-5, with 12 positions matching TRBD1. Per the germline V gene, CDR1 is MNHEY and CDR2 is SVGAGI. J was trimmed by 6 bases and V by 6 bases; bases with no gene match: 6. There are 15 residues in the CDR3. Here the CDR3 reads CASRSGTGGGQPQHF. DNA for the CDR3: TGTGCCAGCAGATCCGGGACAGGGGGCGGTCAGCCCCAGCATTTT.

In this sample, this clone turned up a few times. V gene TRBV19 combines with J gene TRBJ2-7; D unresolved. This CDR3 comprises 14 residues. The V end was cut by 5 bases, the J end by 0 bases, with 11 bases between. CDR1 is LNHDA and CDR2 is SQIVND in the germline V gene (reference sequence). CDR3 DNA sequence: TGTGCCAGTAGTTCGAGACTGGGCTCCTACGAGCAGTACTTC. This codes for CASSSRLGSYEQYF.

The gene calls are TRBV7-8 and TRBJ2-5; perhaps TRBD1 as D (6 bases). Germline V gene sequence: CDR1 SGHVS, CDR2 FQNEAQ. CDR3 length equals 13 residues. V lost 0 bases and J lost 5, with 7 bases in between. The CDR3: CASSLAQGETQYF. Written as DNA, the CDR3 is TGTGCCAGCAGCTTAGCCCAGGGGGAGACCCAGTACTTC.

The chain has TRBV19 and TRBJ1-1; TRBD1 is a possible D gene (5 bases). This CDR3 contains 15 residues. V was shortened by 7 bases and J by 0 bases, with 15 bases between the two germline ends. Germline CDR1 is LNHDA and CDR2 is SQIVND (reference sequence). The CDR3 DNA follows: TGTGCCAGTAAGGGTGCGGGGCTTTTGAACACTGAAGCTTTCTTT. As protein: CASKGAGLLNTEAFF.

The chain employs TRBV19 and TRBJ2-5; D is possibly TRBD1 (6 bases). CDR3 length: 15 amino acids. V lost 1 base to trimming and J lost 3 bases, with 12 bases between them. In germline, CDR1 is LNHDA, CDR2 SQIVND (reference sequence). CDR3 in DNA: TGTGCCAGTAGTATAGCTCGGGACACCAAAGAGACCCAGTACTTC. Translated: CASSIARDTKETQYF.

This clone was detected only a few times. V is TRBV6-5 and J is TRBJ1-1, with TRBD1 as a possible D gene (5 bases). Trimming pared 8 bases from V and 1 base from J, leaving 11 bases between. The CDR3 has 13 residues. The V gene's germline CDR1 is MNHEY and CDR2 SVGAGI. CDR3 coding DNA: TGTGCCAGCGGGGGGGGACGGAACACTGAAGCTTTCTTT. Translation: CASGGGRNTEAFF.

The rearrangement links TRBV10-2 to TRBJ1-2, with 9 nucleotides matching TRBD1. This CDR3 has 14 amino acids. Germline V gene data show CDR1 as WSHSY and CDR2 as SAAADI. V lost 5 bases and J lost 6; bases outside the gene matches: 7. CDR3 sequence reads: CASSTQGAVDGYTF. For the CDR3, the DNA is TGCGCCAGCAGTACACAGGGGGCGGTGGATGGCTACACCTTC.

The chain is built from TRBV7-2 and TRBJ2-2; TRBD1 matches at 10 bases. V dropped 5 bases and J dropped 3; count of bases not matched to a gene: 3. Germline CDR1 reads SGHTA; CDR2 reads FQGNSA. This CDR3 has 15 residues. CDR3 amino acids: CASSKTGGHTGELFF. In nucleotides, the CDR3 is TGTGCCAGCAGCAAGACAGGGGGCCACACCGGGGAGCTGTTTTTT.

This clone turned up a few times. The chain combines TRBV18 with TRBJ2-1; 11 nucleotides align to TRBD2. The trim removed 7 bases at V and 6 bases at J, leaving 8 bases unmatched. The CDR3 has 15 residues. Germline values: CDR1 KGHSH, CDR2 LQKENI. CDR3 sequence (DNA): TGTGCCAGCTTTTCCGGGACTAGCGGTCCCAATGAGCAGTTCTTC. Translation gives CASFSGTSGPNEQFF.

The chain carries TRBV10-3 and TRBJ2-1; a possible D gene is TRBD1 (6 bases). Germline V lookup: CDR1 ENHRY, CDR2 SYGVKD. V shed 10 bases and J shed 2 bases, with 18 bases lying between them. The CDR3 length is 15 residues. The CDR3 coding sequence is TGTGCCACCCTACCGGGACATTCGACCTACAATGAGCAGTTCTTC. Encoded protein: CATLPGHSTYNEQFF.

The rearrangement uses TRBV2 and TRBJ2-7, with TRBD1 matching over 8 bases. Germline CDR1 reads SNHLY; CDR2 reads FYNNEI. CDR3 length: 14 amino acids. J gave up 2 bases and V 5 bases, and 5 bases lay outside the gene matches. The CDR3 region has the DNA TGTGCCAGCAGTCCAGGGGGCGCTACCTACGAGCAGTACTTC. Translating it yields CASSPGGATYEQYF.

A single count supports this clone. V and J are TRBV10-1 and TRBJ2-1; 7 bases map to TRBD1. From germline, CDR1 is WNHNN and CDR2 SYGVQD (reference sequence). Trimming took 7 bases from V and 7 from J; bases not matched to a gene: 10. The CDR3 totals 14 residues. The chain's CDR3 is CASTPTGVENEQFF. In nucleotides, the CDR3 is TGCGCCAGCACACCTACAGGGGTGGAAAATGAGCAGTTCTTC.

This clone was counted once. V and J are TRBV4-2 and TRBJ1-3; 8 bases are shared with TRBD1. CDR3 length equals 16 residues. CDR1 is LGHNA and CDR2 is YNFKEQ in the germline V gene. The ends lost 3 bases at V and 0 bases at J; junction bases unmatched: 4. CDR3 residues: CASSHPGQASGNTIYF. The CDR3 DNA sequence: TGTGCCAGCAGCCACCCGGGACAGGCCTCTGGAAACACCATATATTTT.

This chain uses TRBV5-5 with TRBJ1-3; a weak D match, TRBD1 (5 bases). Germline loops: CDR1 SGHKS, CDR2 YYEKEE (reference sequence). The CDR3 is 16 amino acids. Trimming cost V 2 bases and J 4 bases, with 16 bases left between them. The CDR3 nucleotides are TGTGCCAGCAGCTTCGAATCTTTGGGGCAGGGAAACACCATATATTTT. Protein product: CASSFESLGQGNTIYF.

The V gene is TRBV6-1, the J gene TRBJ1-1; D possibly corresponds to TRBD1 (6 bases). The CDR3 sequence is 14 residues long. Looked up from germline, CDR1 is MNHNS and CDR2 is SASEGT. Trimming removed 1 base at V and 4 bases at J, with 10 bases between. For the CDR3, the DNA is TGTGCCAGCAGTGAAGAACAGGGAAGCACTGAAGCTTTCTTT. Its translation is CASSEEQGSTEAFF.

This chain uses TRBV9 with TRBJ1-4, with D hard to call. The CDR3 sequence is 13 residues long. Germline CDR1 and CDR2: SGDLS and YYNGEE. Trimming took 1 base from V and 8 from J, leaving 9 bases between them. The CDR3: CASSVSLGEKLFF. In nucleotides, the CDR3 is TGTGCCAGCAGCGTAAGTCTCGGGGAAAAACTGTTTTTT.

This clone appeared a single time. The chain joins TRBV12-3 or TRBV12-4 to TRBJ1-2; the match to TRBD1 covers 7 bases. The CDR3 length is 13 residues. With 4 bases clipped from V and 4 bases from J, the junction kept 3 bases outside the gene matches. The CDR3 spells CASSYGDSYGYTF. CDR3 in DNA: TGTGCCAGCAGTTATGGGGACAGCTATGGCTACACCTTC.

Written as DNA, the CDR3 is TGTGCCAGTACACAGGAGAATGGCTACACCTTC. It specifies CASTQENGYTF. The J gene is TRBJ1-2, the V gene TRBV19; D possibly corresponds to TRBD1 (5 bases). Germline CDR1 and CDR2: LNHDA and SQIVND (reference sequence). CDR3 length equals 11 residues. Trimming shortened V by 7 bases and J by 6 bases, and 9 bases separated the two germline ends. The complete variable domain, with remaining parts taken from reference TRBV19 and TRBJ1-2, reads DGGITQSPKYLFRKEGQNVTLSCEQNLNHDAMYWYRQDPGQGLRLIYYSQIVNDFQKGDIAEGYSVSREKKESFPLTVTSAQKNPTAFYLCASTQENGYTFGSGTRLTVV.

The V and J genes are TRBV9 and TRBJ1-2; D gene unclear. The CDR3 spans 14 residues. CDR1 SGDLS and CDR2 YYNGEE come from the germline V gene. Trimming left V 4 bases short and J 4 bases short, with 14 bases between. CDR3 region: CASSPMEVPYGYTF. The CDR3 nucleotides read TGTGCCAGCAGCCCAATGGAGGTTCCCTATGGCTACACCTTC.

The genes are TRBV18 and TRBJ1-1; 9 nucleotides align to TRBD1. From germline, CDR1 is KGHSH and CDR2 LQKENI. V gave up 3 bases and J gave up 7 bases; unmatched junction bases: 9. This CDR3 spans 15 amino acids. CDR3 loop: CASSPPWDRAIEAFF. Here the CDR3 DNA reads TGTGCCAGCTCACCCCCGTGGGACAGGGCCATTGAAGCTTTCTTT. Using reference TRBV18 and TRBJ1-1 for the parts outside the CDR3, the full variable domain is NAGVMQNPRHLVRRRGQEARLRCSPMKGHSHVYWYRQLPEEGLKFMVYLQKENIIDESGMPKERFSAEFPKEGPSILRIQQVVRGDSAAYFCASSPPWDRAIEAFFGQGTRLTVV.

The gene calls are TRBV28 and TRBJ2-5; 11 bases agree with TRBD1. This CDR3 comprises 15 residues. Germline loops: CDR1 MDHEN, CDR2 SYDVKM. V was pared by 3 bases and J by 4 bases, with 4 bases of the junction left unmatched. The CDR3 bases are TGTGCCAGCAGTTTGGCCGGGACAGGGGGAGAGACCCAGTACTTC. This codes for CASSLAGTGGETQYF. Based on the CDR3 plus reference TRBV28 and TRBJ2-5, the full variable domain is DVKVTQSSRYLVKRTGEKVFLECVQDMDHENMFWYRQDPGLGLRLIYFSYDVKMKEKGDIPEGYSVSREKKERFSLILESASTNQTSMYLCASSLAGTGGETQYFGPGTRLLVL.